Listed below are T cell receptor beta chains from one sample, sequenced in a study of T-cell reconstitution after alpha-beta-depleted transplantation in children. TCRdb called the PCR reads again in MiXCR, with one record for every CDR3 protein. The sample holds about 540,000 distinct CDR3 sequences, about 17% seen once. The sample in question was PBMCs from the stem cell graft donor, obtained from the stem cell graft. The receptors stem from a human donor who donated a stem cell graft to a child with acute lymphoblastic leukemia. The CDR3 runs from the conserved cysteine through the conserved F or W. The D gene is left open where the match is weak. Size tells how often a clone was seen (once, few, many) or the class of an expanded clone, and some rows leave it out.

TRBV19	TRBJ2-2	14	NA	NA	TGTGCCAGTAGTATAGGCCCAGGGGCCGGGGAGCTGTTTTTT	CASSIGPGAGELFF
TRBV7-9	TRBJ2-7	15	NA	NA	TGTGCCAGCAGGTTAGCAGAGAGGGGGAGCAGCGAGCAGTACTTC	CASRLAERGSSEQYF
TRBV12-3/TRBV12-4	TRBJ2-1	11	NA	few	TGTGCCAGCACTACGGGCGATGAGCAGTTCTTC	CASTTGDEQFF
TRBV10-3	TRBJ2-1	17	NA	few	TGTGCCATCAGTGACAATAAGAAATTGGTCCCCTACAATGAGCAGTTCTTC	CAISDNKKLVPYNEQFF
TRBV20-1	TRBJ2-1	12	NA	NA	TGCAGTGCTCTTCGGCGGGGAAATGAGCAGTTCTTC	CSALRRGNEQFF
TRBV12-3/TRBV12-4	TRBJ2-1	16	NA	NA	TGTGCCAGCAGTTTAGCGGGGTGGGAAGGGTACAATGAGCAGTTCTTC	CASSLAGWEGYNEQFF
TRBV20-1	TRBJ1-1	14	TRBD1	NA	TGCAGTGCTCCACAGGGGAGAGTTAGCACTGAAGCTTTCTTT	CSAPQGRVSTEAFF
TRBV25-1	TRBJ2-3	15	TRBD2	few	TGTGCCAGCAGTAAGGTAGCGGGAGTTCCAGATACGCAGTATTTT	CASSKVAGVPDTQYF
TRBV12-3/TRBV12-4	TRBJ1-5	15	TRBD1	few	TGTGCCAGCAGTCCTCAGGGGGGAGACAATCAGCCCCAGCATTTT	CASSPQGGDNQPQHF
TRBV12-3/TRBV12-4	TRBJ2-3	15	NA	NA	TGTGCCAGCAGTTTACCGCTCGACAGCACAGATACGCAGTATTTT	CASSLPLDSTDTQYF
TRBV3-1	TRBJ2-2	14	NA	few	TGTGCCAGCAGGCCCAGAGGGAACACCGGGGAGCTGTTTTTT	CASRPRGNTGELFF
TRBV29-1	TRBJ2-3	12	NA	NA	TGCAGCGTTACGGCTAGCGCAGATACGCAGTATTTT	CSVTASADTQYF
TRBV11-2	TRBJ2-3	18	TRBD2	NA	TGTGCCAGCAGTTGGGGACTAGCGGGAGCCCCTGGAGGAGCTACGCAGTATTTT	CASSWGLAGAPGGATQYF
TRBV7-3	TRBJ2-7	17	TRBD1	many	TGTGCCAGCAGCTCCGGGACAGGGGGTCTCAGCTCCTACGAGCAGTACTTC	CASSSGTGGLSSYEQYF
TRBV7-9	TRBJ2-7	17	TRBD1	NA	TGTGCCAGCAGCTCTCTTCGATCGGGACAGGATCCCTACGAGCAGTACTTC	CASSSLRSGQDPYEQYF
TRBV2	TRBJ2-4	19	TRBD2	NA	TGTGCCAGCAGGGCCTTACTAGCGGGAGAGTCCCTGGCCAAAAACATTCAGTACTTC	CASRALLAGESLAKNIQYF
TRBV20-1	TRBJ1-5	16	TRBD1	few	TGCAGTGCTAGAGCAGGGGGGTCGTCGGGAGGTCAGCCCCAGCATTTT	CSARAGGSSGGQPQHF
TRBV27	TRBJ2-7	14	TRBD2	NA	TGTGCCAGCAGTTGGAGCGGGGTCACCTACGAGCACTACTTC	CASSWSGVTYEHYF
TRBV3-1	TRBJ2-1	11	NA	NA	TGTGCCAGCAGCCGGAGTAATGAGCAGTTCTTC	CASSRSNEQFF
TRBV6-1	TRBJ2-3	14	NA	few	TGTGCCAGCATGCAGGCAGGGTCAACAGATACGCAGTATTTT	CASMQAGSTDTQYF
TRBV12-3/TRBV12-4	TRBJ2-3	14	NA	few	TGTGCCAGCAGTTTATACGGGACTTCGAATACGCAGTATTTT	CASSLYGTSNTQYF
TRBV20-1	TRBJ2-3	14	NA	NA	TGCAGTGCTAGTCACAGGGAGGGGTCAGATACGCAGTATTTT	CSASHREGSDTQYF
TRBV27	TRBJ1-2	14	TRBD1	NA	TGTGCCAGCAGTTATTCGGCAGGGGGCTATGGCTACACCTTC	CASSYSAGGYGYTF
TRBV20-1	TRBJ2-7	14	NA	NA	TGCAGTGCTAGAGATGGGCGGAGCGCCTACGAGCAGTACTTC	CSARDGRSAYEQYF
TRBV20-1	TRBJ2-1	14	NA	few	TGCAGTGCCGAAACCTACGACCGGTACAATGAGCAGTTCTTC	CSAETYDRYNEQFF
TRBV12-3/TRBV12-4	TRBJ1-6	13	NA	NA	TGTGCCAGCAGTTTGCTTTGGAATTCACCCCTCCACTTT	CASSLLWNSPLHF
TRBV27	TRBJ2-1	15	NA	NA	TGTGCCAGCAGTTTACAAACTGCAGGCTACAATGAGCAGTTCTTC	CASSLQTAGYNEQFF
TRBV27	TRBJ2-4	15	NA	NA	TGTGCCAGCAGTTTCTATAGCGCGGGCAAAAACATTCAGTACTTC	CASSFYSAGKNIQYF
TRBV11-2	TRBJ2-5	16	NA	NA	TGTGCCAGCAGCCTCTTGGGGACGAGAAAGAAAGAGACCCAGTACTTC	CASSLLGTRKKETQYF
TRBV10-3	TRBJ2-1	11	NA	NA	TGTGCCATCAGCGACCTAGAGAAGCAGTTCTTC	CAISDLEKQFF
TRBV10-3	TRBJ2-1	11	NA	few	TGTGCCATCAGTGACGGGCAGGAGCAGTTCTTC	CAISDGQEQFF
TRBV21-1	TRBJ1-5	17	NA	NA	TGTGCCAGCAGCAAATTCACCTCAGGACAGGGAAGTCAGCCCCAGCATTTT	CASSKFTSGQGSQPQHF
TRBV11-1	TRBJ2-5	18	TRBD2	few	TGTGCCAGCAGTCTCACTCAACCCGGGACTAGCATTCGAGAGACCCAGTACTTC	CASSLTQPGTSIRETQYF
TRBV27	TRBJ2-7	17	NA	few	TGTGCCAGCAGTTTAAGTAGTCAAGGCCCCTTCTCCTACGAGCAGTACTTC	CASSLSSQGPFSYEQYF
TRBV2	TRBJ1-5	14	TRBD1	NA	TGTGCCAGCAGTGTACAGGGGGGCAATCAGCCCCAGCATTTT	CASSVQGGNQPQHF
TRBV18	TRBJ1-1	12	NA	once	TGTGCCAGCTCGGGGCAGGGGTATGAAGCTTTCTTT	CASSGQGYEAFF
TRBV7-2	TRBJ2-7	15	NA	few	TGTGCCAGCAGCCTTTGGGGGGCTAGTAACTACGAGCAGTACTTC	CASSLWGASNYEQYF
TRBV3-1	TRBJ2-3	16	NA	few	TGTGCCAGCAGCCATGGGGGTCAACCTAGCACAGATACGCAGTATTTT	CASSHGGQPSTDTQYF
TRBV3-1	TRBJ2-1	13	NA	NA	TGTGCCAGCAGCCAAGCAATTGGTACGCAGCAGTTCTTC	CASSQAIGTQQFF
TRBV15	TRBJ2-7	16	NA	NA	TGTGCCACCAGACCCCGACTTACGACAGTTTCCTACGAGCAGTACTTC	CATRPRLTTVSYEQYF
TRBV25-1	TRBJ2-5	15	NA	few	TGTGCCAGCAGCTCCATCGACCGGCTCGGGGAGACCCAGTACTTC	CASSSIDRLGETQYF
TRBV30	TRBJ1-2	14	NA	NA	TGTGCCTGGAATGTGGGTTGGCAGATTTATGGCTACACCTTC	CAWNVGWQIYGYTF
TRBV10-3	TRBJ1-5	15	TRBD1	few	TGTGCCATCAGTGAGACAGGGGGCGCAGGGCAGCCCCAGCATTTT	CAISETGGAGQPQHF
TRBV12-3/TRBV12-4	TRBJ2-1	16	TRBD2	few	TGTGCCAGCACCGCCGGATTGGGCGGGAGATACAATGAGCAGTTCTTC	CASTAGLGGRYNEQFF
TRBV18	TRBJ1-5	14	NA	few	TGTGCCAGCTCAATAACTAGCGCGGATCAGCCCCAGCATTTT	CASSITSADQPQHF
TRBV6-4	TRBJ1-5	13	NA	few	TGTGCCAGCAGCCCCACGGCGCGGCAGCCCCAGCATTTT	CASSPTARQPQHF
TRBV5-1	TRBJ1-1	17	TRBD1	few	TGCGCCAGCAGCTACCTCCGGGACAGGGGGCGGGGGACTGAAGCTTTCTTT	CASSYLRDRGRGTEAFF
TRBV7-9	TRBJ1-2	13	NA	few	TGTGCCAGCCCCGAAGGGGCTAACTATGGCTACACCTTC	CASPEGANYGYTF
TRBV5-1	TRBJ2-5	15	TRBD1	many	TGCGCCAGCAGCTTCAACAGGGGAGAGGGAGAGACCCAGTACTTC	CASSFNRGEGETQYF
TRBV12-3/TRBV12-4	TRBJ1-2	14	TRBD1	NA	TGTGCCAGCAGTTGGACAGGGGGCATCTATGGCTACACCTTC	CASSWTGGIYGYTF